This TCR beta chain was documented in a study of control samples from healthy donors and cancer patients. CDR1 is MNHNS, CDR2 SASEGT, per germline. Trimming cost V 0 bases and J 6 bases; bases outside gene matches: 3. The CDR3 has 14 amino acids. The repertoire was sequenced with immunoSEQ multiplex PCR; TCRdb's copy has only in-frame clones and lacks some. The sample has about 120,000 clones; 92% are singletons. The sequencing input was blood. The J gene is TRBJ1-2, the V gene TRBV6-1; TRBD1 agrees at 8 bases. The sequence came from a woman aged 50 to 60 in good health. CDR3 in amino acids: CASSEASRGHGYTF. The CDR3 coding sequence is TGTGCCAGCAGTGAAGCTTCCAGGGGGCATGGCTACACCTTC.